A single sample is the source of the 10 T cell receptor beta chains below, sequenced in a study of T cell changes during pregnancy in multiple sclerosis. Generated by immunoSEQ multiplex PCR, the TCRdb table keeps only in-frame clones and is missing some. The repertoire holds roughly 110,000 clones, with around 92% as singletons. This material consisted of peripheral blood, taken in the third trimester of pregnancy. The receptors were gathered from a female donor in good health, enrolled as a control in a pregnancy study.

The chain is built from TRBV7-3 and TRBJ1-2; D possibly corresponds to TRBD1 (5 bases). Trimming stripped 2 bases from V and 4 bases from J, with 11 bases between. The CDR3 sequence is 14 residues long. Per the germline V gene, CDR1 is SGHTA and CDR2 is FQGTGA. The CDR3 protein is CASSLGGGSYGYTF. CDR3 nucleotide sequence: TGTGCCAGCAGCTTAGGGGGGGGGAGCTATGGCTACACCTTC.

The chain couples TRBV27 to TRBJ2-7; D ambiguous. The V gene's germline CDR1 is MNHEY and CDR2 SMNVEV (reference sequence). The V and J ends lost 0 bases and 2 bases respectively, with 11 bases between them. The CDR3 is 15 residues long. The CDR3 loop reads CASSLSSHGTYEQYF. The CDR3, as DNA: TGTGCCAGCAGTTTATCCTCCCACGGTACCTACGAGCAGTACTTC.

This chain connects TRBV15 to TRBJ2-1, with a weak D call TRBD2 (5 bases). CDR3 size: 14 residues. Germline V lookup: CDR1 LNHNV, CDR2 YYDKDF (reference sequence). V was pared by 0 bases and J by 6 bases, with 9 bases between. The CDR3 DNA reads TGTGCCACCAGCAGAGATCGGCTAGCCAATGAGCAGTTCTTC. Residues: CATSRDRLANEQFF.

This clone was counted a single time. The CDR3 sequence: CASSLEGQGNSPLHF. CDR3 in DNA: TGCGCCAGCAGCTTGGAGGGACAGGGTAATTCACCCCTCCACTTT. The V and J genes are TRBV5-1 and TRBJ1-6, with TRBD1 matching 9 bases. The CDR3 contains 15 residues. Germline loops: CDR1 SGHRS, CDR2 YFSETQ. V lost 0 bases and J lost 6; bases outside the gene matches: 1. Complete variable domain (other parts from reference TRBV5-1 and TRBJ1-6): KAGVTQTPRYLIKTRGQQVTLSCSPISGHRSVSWYQQTPGQGLQFLFEYFSETQRNKGNFPGRFSGRQFSNSRSEMNVSTLELGDSALYLCASSLEGQGNSPLHFGNGTRLTVT.

The chain is built from TRBV29-1 and TRBJ1-4; 12 nucleotides match TRBD1. V was pared by 7 bases and J by 8 bases, with 5 bases of the junction left unmatched. The CDR3 contains 13 residues. Germline CDR1 reads SQVTM; CDR2 reads ANQGSEA. CDR3 loop: CSAWDRGQEKLFF. DNA for the CDR3: TGCAGCGCCTGGGACAGGGGGCAAGAAAAACTGTTTTTT.

This sequence joins TRBV5-8 and TRBJ1-5; 9 bases fit TRBD1. The V segment lost 4 bases and the J segment 3 bases; nucleotides outside the gene matches: 5. Germline CDR1 reads SGHTS; CDR2 reads YDEGEE. There are 15 residues in the CDR3. The CDR3 DNA sequence: TGTGCCAGCAGCCCCGGGACAGGGAACAATCAGCCCCAGCATTTT. Translated, it gives CASSPGTGNNQPQHF. The full variable domain, rest sourced from reference TRBV5-8 and TRBJ1-5, is EAGVTQSPTHLIKTRGQQATLRCSPISGHTSVYWYQQALGLGLQFLLWYDEGEERNRGNFPPRFSGRQFPNYSSELNVNALELEDSALYLCASSPGTGNNQPQHFGDGTRLSIL.

This rearrangement joins TRBV9 to TRBJ1-2; possibly TRBD1 for D (6 bases). V was shortened by 1 base and J by 6 bases, with 13 bases between the two germline ends. The CDR3 has 14 amino acids. Germline CDR1 and CDR2: SGDLS and YYNGEE. The CDR3 here is CASSVMDSGHGYTF. The CDR3 coding sequence is TGTGCCAGCAGCGTAATGGACAGTGGACATGGCTACACCTTC.

V is TRBV6-1 and J is TRBJ2-7, with D hard to call. Germline V lookup: CDR1 MNHNS, CDR2 SASEGT. The length of the CDR3 is 11 residues. V dropped 7 bases and J dropped 0 bases, with 4 bases sitting between them. The DNA for the CDR3 is TGTGCCAGCACGGTCTCCTACGAGCAGTACTTC. It yields the protein CASTVSYEQYF.

The V and J genes are TRBV10-3 and TRBJ1-4, with 7 bases fitting TRBD1. V lost 5 bases to trimming and J lost 5 bases; unmatched junction nucleotides: 11. The CDR3 consists of 16 residues. Germline V gene data show CDR1 as ENHRY and CDR2 as SYGVKD. The CDR3 coding sequence is TGTGCCATCAGTCCGGACAGGACAGATCAGAATGAAAAACTGTTTTTT. Its translation is CAISPDRTDQNEKLFF.

The V and J genes are TRBV9 and TRBJ1-2, with TRBD1 identical over 9 bases. CDR3 length: 14 amino acids. Per germline, CDR1 SGDLS and CDR2 YYNGEE. The V segment lost 4 bases and the J segment 2 bases; nucleotides outside the gene matches: 3. CDR3 sequence (DNA): TGTGCCAGCAGCTTGGGGACAGGGAACTATGGCTACACCTTC. It specifies CASSLGTGNYGYTF.